A single sample gave rise to the 16 T cell receptor beta chains below, sequenced in a study of glioma-infiltrating T cells. Using RNA template, CDR3s of TCR alpha and beta were amplified with iRepertoire arm-PCR. TCRdb analysed the multiplex PCR reads with MiXCR anew, one entry per CDR3 protein. The data hold about 110,000 distinct CDR3 sequences, with around a quarter observed a single time. Specimen: glioma tissue, nonneoplastic brain tissue, or PBMCs (not recorded which). The receptors stem from a human donor with low-grade glioma or glioblastoma, undergoing nonglioma brain surgery, or in good health (not recorded which).

This clonotype has a count of ten or more. This chain connects TRBV6-4 to TRBJ2-5; possible D gene TRBD2, 6 bases. V dropped 5 bases and J dropped 4 bases, with 11 bases sitting between them. Germline loops: CDR1 MRHNA, CDR2 SNTAGT. The CDR3 spans 13 residues. The CDR3 region is CASSPQGGETQYF. CDR3 nucleotides: TGTGCCAGCAGTCCGCAGGGAGGAGAGACCCAGTACTTC.

The table lists this clonotype with many counts. V and J are TRBV6-2 or TRBV6-3 and TRBJ1-4; unclear D gene. This CDR3 is built from 15 residues. Trimming pared 0 bases from V and 0 bases from J, leaving 5 bases between. Germline-derived CDR1 and CDR2 are MNHEY and SVGEGT. CDR3 sequence: CASSYSDATNEKLFF. In DNA form, the CDR3 reads TGTGCCAGCAGTTACTCAGACGCAACTAATGAAAAACTGTTTTTT.

This clonotype was seen a single time. The J gene is TRBJ2-1, the V gene TRBV12-3 or TRBV12-4, with D perhaps TRBD1 (6 bases). This CDR3 is built from 16 residues. V lost 4 bases and J 0 bases, leaving 13 bases between the germline ends. The CDR3, as DNA: TGTGCCAGCAGTTGGGGGCATAAGAGCTCCTACAATGAGCAGTTCTTC. It yields the protein CASSWGHKSSYNEQFF.

This clonotype was seen once. A much larger clonotype is one base distant, so this may be a read error. J is TRBJ2-7 and V is TRBV28, with TRBD2 matching 14 bases. This CDR3 region has 17 residues. After removal of 8 bases from V and 10 bases from J, the junction contained 19 bases not matched to a gene. Germline V gene lookup returns CDR1 MDHEN and CDR2 SYDVKM. The CDR3 nucleotides read TGTGCCAGCGCCCGGACTAGCGGGGGGCCCCCTGGTGCCGATCAGTACTTC. This translates into CASARTSGGPPGADQYF. Looking up the rest from reference TRBV28 and TRBJ2-7 gives the full variable domain: DVKVTQSSRYLVKRTGEKVFLECVQDMDHENMFWYRQDPGLGLRLIYFSYDVKMKEKGDIPEGYSVSREKKERFSLILESASTNQTSMYLCASARTSGGPPGADQYFGPGTRLTVT.

Of note for this clonotype: Possible read error: a much larger clone is one base away. The gene calls are TRBV10-3 and TRBJ1-4; TRBD1 matches at 9 bases. This CDR3 comprises 17 residues. The V gene's germline CDR1 is ENHRY and CDR2 SYGVKD. CDR3 DNA sequence: TGTGCCATCAGCCCGGGACAGGGTTTCCCGGCTAATAAAAAACTGTTTTTT. Its translation: CAISPGQGFPANKKLFF.

The sample holds many counts of this clonotype. V gene TRBV7-2 combines with J gene TRBJ1-5, with no clear D. CDR1 SGHTA and CDR2 FQGNSA come from the germline V gene. V was cut by 5 bases and J by 3 bases, with 14 bases left in between. CDR3 length: 15 residues. CDR3 sequence reads: CASSPTTLANQPQHF. CDR3 coding DNA: TGTGCCAGCAGCCCCACGACCCTTGCCAATCAGCCCCAGCATTTT.

The V call is TRBV6-2 or TRBV6-3, the J call TRBJ1-1; tentative D call: TRBD1 (5 bases). Trimming took 2 bases from V and 4 from J, leaving 14 bases between them. There are 15 residues in the CDR3. Germline V gene lookup returns CDR1 MNHEY and CDR2 SVGEGT. DNA for the CDR3: TGTGCCAGCAGTTACCCTGGCCAGGGAACCACTGAAGCTTTCTTT. This encodes CASSYPGQGTTEAFF.

V and J are TRBV12-3 or TRBV12-4 and TRBJ1-3, with 8 bases that match TRBD1. This CDR3 comprises 16 residues. Unmatched junction bases numbered 6, after V lost 5 bases and J lost 0 bases. CDR3 DNA sequence: TGTGCCAGCAGTCGAGGGACAGGTAGCTCTGGAAACACCATATATTTT. Translated: CASSRGTGSSGNTIYF.

This clonotype has a handful of counts. This chain connects TRBV5-4 to TRBJ2-1; no clear D. Germline V gives CDR1 SGHNT, CDR2 YYREEE (reference sequence). CDR3 length: 14 residues. The germline V and J ends were trimmed by 5 bases and 6 bases, with 15 bases remaining between them. As DNA, the CDR3 is TGTGCCAGCAGGAGTCAGACTGCGATCAATGAGCAGTTCTTC. Translated, it gives CASRSQTAINEQFF. Combining the CDR3 with reference TRBV5-4 and TRBJ2-1 gives the whole variable domain ETGVTQSPTHLIKTRGQQVTLRCSSQSGHNTVSWYQQALGQGPQFIFQYYREEENGRGNFPPRFSGLQFPNYSSELNVNALELDDSALYLCASRSQTAINEQFFGPGTRLTVL.

This clonotype has a count of ten or more. This chain uses TRBV7-2 with TRBJ1-2; D possibly corresponds to TRBD1 (5 bases). The CDR3 covers 16 residues. CDR1 is SGHTA and CDR2 is FQGNSA in the germline V gene. Trimming took 1 base from V and 0 from J, leaving 12 bases between them. CDR3 in amino acids: CASSLEATATNYGYTF. DNA of the CDR3: TGTGCCAGCAGCTTAGAAGCGACAGCTACTAACTATGGCTACACCTTC.

The sample holds many counts of this clonotype. The V gene is TRBV7-2, the J gene TRBJ2-7; 10 positions match TRBD2. CDR1 and CDR2 (germline): SGHTA, FQGNSA. V dropped 0 bases and J dropped 6; count of bases not matched to a gene: 2. The CDR3 length is 14 residues. CDR3 nucleotide sequence: TGTGCCAGCAGCTTAGCGGGACTAGCGACCGAGCAGTACTTC. It codes for CASSLAGLATEQYF.

This clonotype showed up many times. This chain joins TRBV28 and TRBJ1-6, with D possibly matching TRBD1 (5 bases). Per germline, CDR1 MDHEN and CDR2 SYDVKM. V dropped 6 bases and J dropped 9 bases, with 18 bases sitting between them. This CDR3 is 15 amino acids long. The CDR3, as DNA: TGTGCCAGCAGACGCCGGGACCGAAGTTTTTCACCCCTCCACTTT. This encodes CASRRRDRSFSPLHF.

This clonotype was picked up a small number of times. The chain uses TRBV29-1 and TRBJ2-7; TRBD1 might be the D (6 bases). Germline CDR1 SQVTM, CDR2 ANQGSEA. The CDR3 extends over 13 amino acids. With 4 bases removed from V and 3 bases from J, the gap between germline ends came to 13 bases. The CDR3 spells CSVGPRGSYEQYF. The CDR3, as DNA: TGCAGCGTTGGGCCAAGGGGGAGCTACGAGCAGTACTTC.

This clonotype was picked up many times. The chain carries TRBV6-4 and TRBJ1-1; a possible D gene is TRBD1 (5 bases). V was cut by 5 bases and J by 2 bases, with 15 bases left in between. Germline assignment: CDR1 MRHNA and CDR2 SNTAGT. This CDR3 region has 15 residues. The CDR3 loop reads CASSYIIGGNTEAFF. The CDR3 DNA reads as TGTGCCAGCAGTTACATAATTGGGGGAAACACTGAAGCTTTCTTT.

This clonotype was detected many times. This sequence joins TRBV6-1 and TRBJ2-1, with 11 bases matching TRBD1. V lost 8 bases, J lost 5 bases, and 5 bases stayed unmatched. The CDR3 is made up of 14 amino acids. The germline gives CDR1 MNHNS, CDR2 SASEGT. The CDR3 here is CASAGQGGHNEQFF. Written as DNA, the CDR3 is TGTGCCAGCGCGGGACAGGGGGGGCACAATGAGCAGTTCTTC.

Many counts were recorded for this clonotype. This chain links TRBV10-3 with TRBJ1-1; 7 bases match TRBD1. The CDR3 consists of 14 residues. CDR1 is ENHRY, CDR2 SYGVKD, per germline. The J segment lost 2 bases and the V segment lost 6 bases, leaving 6 bases of the junction unmatched. The CDR3 DNA follows: TGTGCCATCAGCGCCCGACAGGGAAACACTGAAGCTTTCTTT. Amino acids: CAISARQGNTEAFF.